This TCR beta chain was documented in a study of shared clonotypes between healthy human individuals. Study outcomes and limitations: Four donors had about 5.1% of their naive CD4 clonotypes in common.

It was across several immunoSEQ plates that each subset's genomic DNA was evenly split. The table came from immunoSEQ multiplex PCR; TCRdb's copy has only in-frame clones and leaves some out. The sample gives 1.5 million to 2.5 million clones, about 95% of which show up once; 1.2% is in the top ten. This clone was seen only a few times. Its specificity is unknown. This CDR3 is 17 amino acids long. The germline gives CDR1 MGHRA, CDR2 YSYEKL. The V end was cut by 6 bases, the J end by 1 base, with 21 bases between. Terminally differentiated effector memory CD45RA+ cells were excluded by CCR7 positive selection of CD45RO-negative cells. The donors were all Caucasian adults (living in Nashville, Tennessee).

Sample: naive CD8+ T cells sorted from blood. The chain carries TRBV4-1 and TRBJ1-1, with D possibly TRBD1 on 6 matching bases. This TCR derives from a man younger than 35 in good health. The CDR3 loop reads CASSTGGGQGRNTEAFF. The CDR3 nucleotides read TGCGCCAGCAGTACAGGTGGGGGGCAAGGGAGGAACACTGAAGCTTTCTTT.